The 17 T cell receptor beta chains given below trace back to one sample, sequenced in a study of T cells after yellow fever vaccination. TCRdb reanalysed the 5' RACE reads using MiXCR and keeps one entry per CDR3 protein. This sample has 30,000 or so distinct CDR3 sequences, with about 6.6% found just once. This material consisted of PBMCs, either bulk or a sorted T-cell subset (CD4+, CD8+, memory, or dextramer-sorted; not recorded which), taken on the day of the first yellow fever vaccination. These receptors all stem from a man aged 18 to 30 who received the YFV17D yellow fever vaccine.

This clonotype was seen at least ten times. This chain joins TRBV7-2 and TRBJ2-3; 13 bases are shared with TRBD2. CDR3 length equals 18 residues. The J segment lost 2 bases and the V segment lost 0 bases, leaving 5 bases of the junction unmatched. CDR1 is SGHTA and CDR2 is FQGNSA in the germline V gene. Here the CDR3 reads CASSLARTSGGLTDTQYF. The CDR3 nucleotides read TGTGCCAGCAGCTTAGCCCGGACTAGCGGGGGCCTCACAGATACGCAGTATTTT.

This clonotype was counted ten times or more. The chain uses TRBV15 and TRBJ2-3, with 8 bases that match TRBD2. Germline V lookup: CDR1 LNHNV, CDR2 YYDKDF (reference sequence). This CDR3 spans 16 amino acids. The trim removed 1 base at V and 2 bases at J, leaving 5 bases unmatched. CDR3 bases: TGTGCCACCAGCAGAGTGGGCGGGGGGAACACAGATACGCAGTATTTT. It encodes CATSRVGGGNTDTQYF.

This clonotype was counted at least ten times. CDR3 residues: CASSSTGSDTQYF. Written as DNA, the CDR3 is TGTGCCAGCAGCTCGACAGGGTCAGATACGCAGTATTTT. This rearrangement joins TRBV7-2 to TRBJ2-3, with TRBD1 matching 7 bases. Per the germline V gene, CDR1 is SGHTA and CDR2 is FQGNSA. V shed 4 bases, J shed 4 bases, and the junction held 2 bases outside the gene matches. This CDR3 is built from 13 residues.

This clonotype was observed many times. This chain uses TRBV11-2 with TRBJ2-2; the D call may be TRBD1 or TRBD2 (5 bases each). The CDR3 covers 15 residues. The V end was cut by 1 base, the J end by 5 bases, with 11 bases between. CDR1 and CDR2 (germline): SGHAT, FQNNGV. The CDR3 here is CASSLAGTTTGELFF. The CDR3, as DNA: TGTGCCAGCAGCTTAGCCGGGACCACAACCGGGGAGCTGTTTTTT.

The chain uses TRBV4-3 and TRBJ1-2, with D possibly matching TRBD1 (5 bases). The CDR3 has 14 residues. Germline V gene sequence: CDR1 LGHNA, CDR2 YSLEER. With 4 bases removed from V and 8 bases from J, the gap between germline ends came to 17 bases. Here the CDR3 reads CASSPVRGAGGYTF. The CDR3 DNA reads as TGCGCCAGCAGCCCCGTCCGAGGGGCTGGGGGCTACACCTTC.

The rearrangement uses TRBV2 and TRBJ1-1; no definite D call. CDR3 size: 15 residues. Germline values: CDR1 SNHLY, CDR2 FYNNEI. The V and J ends lost 7 bases and 4 bases respectively, with 19 bases between them. The CDR3 reads CASTTIRPGSTEAFF. CDR3 DNA sequence: TGTGCCAGCACCACGATTCGCCCTGGGAGCACTGAAGCTTTCTTT.

This clonotype has at least ten counts. Here the CDR3 reads CASSPQTYGYTF. The CDR3 coding sequence is TGTGCCAGCAGCCCCCAGACTTATGGCTACACCTTC. V is TRBV7-2 and J is TRBJ1-2; D not certain. Germline CDR1 SGHTA, CDR2 FQGNSA. Between the trimmed V and J ends, which lost 5 bases and 5 bases, there was a span of 9 bases. The CDR3 spans 12 residues.

This clonotype was found many times. The rearrangement uses TRBV11-2 and TRBJ1-6, with no clear D. V was shortened by 3 bases and J by 10 bases, with 13 bases between the two germline ends. The germline CDR1 and CDR2 sequences are SGHAT and FQNNGV. The CDR3 is made up of 14 amino acids. For the CDR3, the DNA is TGTGCCAGCAGCTTGAGGTCCGGGGTCTCACCCCTCCACTTT. Translation: CASSLRSGVSPLHF.

This clonotype was recorded many times. The chain recombines TRBV7-2 with TRBJ2-3, with 9 bases fitting TRBD2. This CDR3 is 14 amino acids long. The germline V gene encodes CDR1 SGHTA and CDR2 FQGNSA. Unmatched junction bases numbered 4, after V lost 7 bases and J lost 2 bases. In DNA, the CDR3 is TGTGCCAGCACCCTAGCGGGGCACACAGATACGCAGTATTTT. Protein product: CASTLAGHTDTQYF.

This clonotype appeared many times. The genes are TRBV3-1 and TRBJ1-2; 8 bases are shared with TRBD1. The V gene's germline CDR1 is LGHDT and CDR2 YNNKEL (reference sequence). The J segment lost 7 bases and the V segment lost 4 bases, leaving 8 bases of the junction unmatched. The CDR3 covers 14 residues. The CDR3 nucleotides are TGTGCCAGCAGCCCCCGTCCAGGGGGCGGTGGCTACACCTTC. Translated: CASSPRPGGGGYTF.

Regarding this clonotype: Since a much larger clone is just one base distant, this may be a read error. The genes are TRBV5-1 and TRBJ2-5; perhaps TRBD2 as D (8 bases). V was trimmed by 0 bases and J by 2 bases, leaving 17 bases between them. The germline V gene has CDR1 SGHRS and CDR2 YFSETQ. This CDR3 is built from 17 residues. CDR3 nucleotide sequence: TGCGCCAGCAGCTTGGCCGGGAGGGGGCCCATTCAAGAGACCCAGTACTTC. Protein sequence: CASSLAGRGPIQETQYF.

This clonotype was seen at least ten times. The chain combines TRBV5-4 with TRBJ1-4, with 10 bases matching TRBD1. Per the germline V gene, CDR1 is SGHNT and CDR2 is YYREEE (reference sequence). The CDR3 is 14 amino acids. V trimming: 4 bases; J trimming: 7 bases; junction bases outside the gene matches: 4. The DNA for the CDR3 is TGTGCCAGCAGCAGACAGGGGGCGACTGAAAAACTGTTTTTT. Encoded protein: CASSRQGATEKLFF.

This clonotype was seen many times. V gene TRBV18 combines with J gene TRBJ2-1, with 15 bases identical to TRBD2. The CDR3 consists of 16 residues. J was trimmed by 8 bases and V by 4 bases; bases with no gene match: 6. Germline CDR1 and CDR2: KGHSH and LQKENI. The CDR3 loop reads CASSRRTSGGADEQFF. For the CDR3, the DNA is TGTGCCAGCTCACGAAGGACTAGCGGGGGGGCTGATGAGCAGTTCTTC.

This clonotype came up many times. The V call is TRBV2, the J call TRBJ1-4; D ambiguous. This CDR3 is built from 13 residues. Germline-derived CDR1 and CDR2 are SNHLY and FYNNEI. V was trimmed by 3 bases and J by 1 base, leaving 3 bases between them. CDR3 sequence (DNA): TGTGCCAGCAGTGACAAAACTAATGAAAAACTGTTTTTT. It translates to CASSDKTNEKLFF.

The V and J genes are TRBV28 and TRBJ2-5, with D unclear. CDR3 length equals 15 residues. Between the trimmed V and J ends, which lost 7 bases and 3 bases, there was a span of 18 bases. Germline CDR1 MDHEN, CDR2 SYDVKM. The CDR3 DNA is TGTGCCAGCACCTCTATCTCTACGGCGGAAGAGACCCAGTACTTC. Encoded protein: CASTSISTAEETQYF.

Comment on this clonotype: This may be a read error: a much more frequent sequence differs by one nucleotide. This rearrangement joins TRBV12-3 or TRBV12-4 to TRBJ2-1, with D possibly TRBD2 on 5 matching bases. The CDR3 is 14 residues long. V was cut by 3 bases and J by 8 bases, with 14 bases left in between. The DNA for the CDR3 is TGTGCCAGCAGTTTTCCCGGGGAAAATGATGAGCAGTTCTTC. Its translation: CASSFPGENDEQFF.

The sample holds a few counts of this clonotype. V is TRBV4-3 and J is TRBJ2-2, with a tentative D call TRBD2 (6 bases). Trimming removed 0 bases from V and 7 bases from J, with 18 bases in between. Germline V gene sequence: CDR1 LGHNA, CDR2 YSLEER. This CDR3 has 17 residues. This CDR3 reads CASSQEGGAGRHGELFF. CDR3 coding DNA: TGCGCCAGCAGCCAAGAAGGCGGGGCAGGGAGGCACGGGGAGCTGTTTTTT.